This T cell receptor (beta chain) was documented in a study of Graves' ophthalmopathy and Graves' hyperthyroidism. Study results and limitations: Prediction of ophthalmopathy progression reached approximately 64% sensitivity and around 72% specificity.

Researchers turned away patients with other autoimmune diseases, uncontrolled infections, pregnancy or lactation. As the starting material, 8 to 10 ml of fresh peripheral blood yielded the PBMCs. Amplification of the TCR beta CDR3 regions used RNA transcripts (as template). The workflow started with a first-round RT-PCR run with HTBI primers and then moved on to a second-round multiplex PCR. TCRdb redid the calling of the multiplex PCR reads with MiXCR, one entry per CDR3 protein. The top ten clones hold roughly 6.9% of a sample with about 620,000 distinct CDR3 sequences, approximately 21% of them seen once. The CDR3 sequence is 13 residues long. The V gene lost 5 bases and the J gene lost 4 bases, with 11 bases spanning the gap. CDR1 and CDR2 from the germline V gene are SNHLY and FYNNEI. This clonotype was counted many times. Its antigen is unknown.

This chain connects TRBV2 to TRBJ1-1; D might be TRBD1 (5 bases). The source is a woman between 18 and 29 years old with stable Graves' hyperthyroidism. Some clones in this sample may be carry-over from other donors' samples. The sequenced sample consisted of peripheral blood. The CDR3 sequence: CASSNQGSTEAFF. In DNA form, the CDR3 reads TGTGCCAGCAGTAACCAGGGTTCCACTGAAGCTTTCTTT.